Each of the 14 T cell receptor beta chains below was sequenced from the same sample in a study of OX40 agonist ivuxolimab in advanced cancers. Library prep was done by the immunoSEQ multiplex PCR assay. Sourced from immuneACCESS, this table was stored by TCRdb with only in-frame sequences that have V and J called. A share of the clones is absent; for the studies checked, an unresolved V gene accounts for under half, and the remainder has no known explanation. The sample includes tens of thousands of clones, with about 86% observed a single time. Of the sample, roughly 0.99% is held by the ten largest clones. The sample in question was CD4+ or CD8+ T cells sorted from blood, obtained in a trial of the OX40 agonist ivuxolimab. The receptors derive from an adult with an advanced solid tumor such as melanoma, head and neck, liver or kidney cancer.

As for this clone: This same CDR3 is encoded by further DNA sequences in the sample. The chain recombines TRBV27 with TRBJ2-7, with D perhaps matching TRBD1 (6 bases). Germline V gives CDR1 MNHEY, CDR2 SMNVEV (reference sequence). Trimming shortened V by 3 bases and J by 1 base, and 13 bases separated the two germline ends. The CDR3 is made up of 15 amino acids. In nucleotides, the CDR3 is TGTGCCAGCAGTTTGAGGCAGGGGTCTTCCTACGAGCAGTACTTC. Translated: CASSLRQGSSYEQYF.

V usage is TRBV2 and J usage is TRBJ1-2, with 9 positions matching TRBD1. V gave up 3 bases and J gave up 6 bases; unmatched junction bases: 2. There are 13 residues in the CDR3. Germline lookup yields CDR1 SNHLY and CDR2 FYNNEI. The CDR3 loop is CASSEGQGDGYTF. CDR3 coding DNA: TGTGCCAGCAGTGAGGGACAGGGTGATGGCTACACCTTC.

The CDR3 coding sequence is TGTGCCAGTAGTAGGGACAGGGTAATCGGCTACACCTTC. This translates into CASSRDRVIGYTF. The chain recombines TRBV19 with TRBJ1-2, with 9 bases lining up with TRBD1. Looked up from germline, CDR1 is LNHDA and CDR2 is SQIVND (reference sequence). V lost 4 bases and J lost 8; bases outside the gene matches: 5. The CDR3 loop spans 13 amino acids.

This clone is medium-sized (0.01 to 0.1%) in the sample. The J gene is TRBJ2-7, the V gene TRBV18, with TRBD1 as a possible D gene (5 bases). The CDR3 contains 13 residues. Trimming removed 6 bases at V and 3 bases at J, with 12 bases between. Germline V gives CDR1 KGHSH, CDR2 LQKENI. The CDR3 sequence: CASSTSQGYEQYF. CDR3 coding DNA: TGTGCCAGCTCCACCTCGCAGGGCTACGAGCAGTACTTC.

The DNA for the CDR3 is TGTGCCAGCAGCTTACCCATGCTCCAAGAGACCCAGTACTTC. It translates to CASSLPMLQETQYF. The rearrangement joins TRBV7-8 to TRBJ2-5; D gene ambiguous. The germline V gene has CDR1 SGHVS and CDR2 FQNEAQ. V was cut by 2 bases and J by 1 base, with 8 bases left in between. This CDR3 is 14 amino acids long.

The rearrangement links TRBV6-4 to TRBJ1-5; D uncertain. Deletions cut 3 bases from V and 1 base from J, with 13 bases between. CDR3 length equals 16 residues. Germline values: CDR1 MRHNA, CDR2 SNTAGT. This CDR3 reads CASSERQIQSNQPQHF. As DNA, the CDR3 is TGTGCCAGCAGTGAAAGGCAGATACAAAGCAATCAGCCCCAGCATTTT.

J is TRBJ1-5 and V is TRBV6-5; 7 bases fit TRBD1. With 6 bases clipped from V and 2 bases from J, the junction kept 7 bases outside the gene matches. Per the germline V gene, CDR1 is MNHEY and CDR2 is SVGAGI. The CDR3 covers 15 residues. CDR3 nucleotides: TGTGCCAGCAGACAAGACAGGGTAGGCAATCAGCCCCAGCATTTT. It encodes CASRQDRVGNQPQHF.

J is TRBJ2-7 and V is TRBV14; D perhaps matches TRBD1 (6 bases). CDR1 and CDR2 from the germline V gene are SGHDN and FVKESK. With 6 bases removed from V and 2 bases from J, the gap between germline ends came to 17 bases. There are 15 residues in the CDR3. Here the CDR3 DNA reads TGTGCCAGCAGTACCACCACAGGGTATCCCTACGAGCAGTACTTC. Protein product: CASSTTTGYPYEQYF.

In its sample, this clone was seen once. V is TRBV2 and J is TRBJ2-5, with D perhaps matching TRBD1 (5 bases). The last part of the DNA fits TRBJ2-7 better; the J call may be wrong. Germline CDR1 and CDR2: SNHLY and FYNNEI. The CDR3 has 13 residues. CDR3 amino acids: CASSVQGPYEQYF. CDR3 in DNA: TGTGCCAGCAGTGTTCAGGGTCCCTACGAGCAGTACTTC.

The chain links TRBV5-1 to TRBJ1-2; 10 nucleotides match TRBD1. Per germline, CDR1 SGHRS and CDR2 YFSETQ. V lost 4 bases and J lost 4; bases outside the gene matches: 7. The CDR3 has 15 amino acids. The CDR3 bases are TGCGCCAGCAGCAGGGGACAGGGGAGTTCCTATGGCTACACCTTC. Protein sequence: CASSRGQGSSYGYTF. The full variable domain, in which reference TRBV5-1 and TRBJ1-2 provide the parts outside the CDR3, is KAGVTQTPRYLIKTRGQQVTLSCSPISGHRSVSWYQQTPGQGLQFLFEYFSETQRNKGNFPGRFSGRQFSNSRSEMNVSTLELGDSALYLCASSRGQGSSYGYTFGSGTRLTVV.

This chain connects TRBV5-1 to TRBJ1-6, with unresolved D. The CDR3 is 16 residues long. The germline V gene has CDR1 SGHRS and CDR2 YFSETQ. Trimming left V 2 bases short and J 0 bases short, with 9 bases between. CDR3: CASSFGSSSYNSPLHF. The CDR3 DNA reads as TGCGCCAGCAGCTTTGGGTCCAGCTCCTATAATTCACCCCTCCACTTT.

The chain is built from TRBV28 and TRBJ1-2; 8 bases are shared with TRBD1. CDR3 length: 14 residues. V lost 6 bases, J lost 4 bases, and 7 bases stayed unmatched. Germline CDR1 and CDR2: MDHEN and SYDVKM. DNA of the CDR3: TGTGCCAGCAGCATCGGACAGGGCGCCTATGGCTACACCTTC. It encodes CASSIGQGAYGYTF.

The chain has TRBV11-3 and TRBJ2-5, with 8 bases identical to TRBD1. The J call may be faulty, since TRBJ2-7 better matches the DNA end. Germline V gene sequence: CDR1 SGHNT, CDR2 YENEEA. The CDR3 totals 14 residues. CDR3 in DNA: TGTGCCAGCAGCACAGGGACAGGCTACTACGAGCAGTACTTC. Its translation is CASSTGTGYYEQYF.

The rearrangement uses TRBV2 and TRBJ2-2, with D perhaps matching TRBD1 or TRBD2 (7 bases each). V was shortened by 7 bases and J by 1 base, with 16 bases between the two germline ends. Germline V lookup: CDR1 SNHLY, CDR2 FYNNEI. This CDR3 region has 16 residues. CDR3 nucleotide sequence: TGTGCCAGCAAAGTCAGGGGGGGTAGGAACACCGGGGAGCTGTTTTTT. It encodes CASKVRGGRNTGELFF.